This T cell receptor beta chain was recovered during a study of a mutant IDH1 vaccine in newly diagnosed glioma. Study at large: The therapy given earlier, which was standard therapy, consisted of radiotherapy, temozolomide, or both, and most of the patients received both.

Notes on the study in general: Researchers report vaccine-induced immune responses in 93.3% of patients.

Method: immunoSEQ multiplex PCR; TCRdb's copy keeps in-frame clones and lacks some. Altogether 98,000 or so clones are present, about 87% being singletons, with the ten largest covering 0.56%. Regarding time point: baseline, week 1 (first vaccination visit). Treatment: pre-vaccination baseline after standard-of-care therapy. Astrocytomas found in donors were new, WHO grade 3 or 4, IDH1-mutant and ATRX-lost. CDR3 length: 13 residues. Germline assignment: CDR1 SGDLS and CDR2 YYNGEE. Trimming stripped 2 bases from V and 6 bases from J, with 10 bases between. This clone appeared a few times. The antigen remains undetermined.

V gene TRBV9 combines with J gene TRBJ2-3, with D possibly being TRBD2 (5 bases). The TCR sequence derives from a woman aged 45 to 65 with glioma. Sample: PBMCs, taken from a glioma patient treated with radiotherapy, temozolomide or both. The CDR3 nucleotides are TGTGCCAGCAGCGTCTTTAGCGAGGATACGCAGTATTTT. Its translation is CASSVFSEDTQYF.